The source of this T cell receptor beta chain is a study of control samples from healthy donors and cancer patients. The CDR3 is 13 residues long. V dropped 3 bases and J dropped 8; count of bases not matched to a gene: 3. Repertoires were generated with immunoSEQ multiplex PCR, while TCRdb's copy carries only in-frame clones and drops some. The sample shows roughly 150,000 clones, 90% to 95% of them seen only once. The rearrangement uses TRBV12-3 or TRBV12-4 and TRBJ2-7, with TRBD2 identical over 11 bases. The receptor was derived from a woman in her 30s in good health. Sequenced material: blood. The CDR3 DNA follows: TGTGCCAGCAGTTTGGTAGCGGGAGGGCAGCAGTACTTC. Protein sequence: CASSLVAGGQQYF.